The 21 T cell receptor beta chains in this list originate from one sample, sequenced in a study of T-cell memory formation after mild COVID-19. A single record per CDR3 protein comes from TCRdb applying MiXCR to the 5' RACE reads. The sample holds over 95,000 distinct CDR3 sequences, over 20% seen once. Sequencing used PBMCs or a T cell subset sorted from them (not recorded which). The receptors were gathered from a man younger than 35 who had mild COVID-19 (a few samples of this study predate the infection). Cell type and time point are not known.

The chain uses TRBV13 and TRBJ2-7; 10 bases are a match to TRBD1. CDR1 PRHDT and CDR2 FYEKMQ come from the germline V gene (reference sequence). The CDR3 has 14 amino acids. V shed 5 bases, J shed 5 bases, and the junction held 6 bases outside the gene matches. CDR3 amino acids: CASSRGQGKDEQYF. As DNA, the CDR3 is TGTGCCAGCAGCCGGGGACAGGGGAAGGACGAGCAGTACTTC.

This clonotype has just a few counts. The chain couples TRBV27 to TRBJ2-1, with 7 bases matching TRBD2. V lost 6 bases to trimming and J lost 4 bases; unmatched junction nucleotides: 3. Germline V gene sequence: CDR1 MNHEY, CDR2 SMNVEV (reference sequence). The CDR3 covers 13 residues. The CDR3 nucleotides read TGTGCCAGCAGATCGGGGGGATACAATGAGCAGTTCTTC. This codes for CASRSGGYNEQFF.

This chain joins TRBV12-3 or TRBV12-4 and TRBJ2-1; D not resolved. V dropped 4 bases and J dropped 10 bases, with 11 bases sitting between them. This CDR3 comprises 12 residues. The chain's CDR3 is CASSSLGLEQFF. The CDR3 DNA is TGTGCCAGCAGTTCCCTTGGTTTAGAGCAGTTCTTC.

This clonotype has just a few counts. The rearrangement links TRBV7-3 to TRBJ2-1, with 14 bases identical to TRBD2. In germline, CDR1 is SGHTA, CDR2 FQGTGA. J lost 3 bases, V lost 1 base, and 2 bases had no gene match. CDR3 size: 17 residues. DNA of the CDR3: TGTGCCAGCAGCTTAAGGGGACTAGCGGGGGTCTACAATGAGCAGTTCTTC. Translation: CASSLRGLAGVYNEQFF.

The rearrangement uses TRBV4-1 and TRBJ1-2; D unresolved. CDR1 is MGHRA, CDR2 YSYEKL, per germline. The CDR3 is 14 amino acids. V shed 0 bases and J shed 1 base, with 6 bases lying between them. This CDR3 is CASSQDLSNYGYTF. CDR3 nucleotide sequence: TGCGCCAGCAGCCAAGATTTAAGTAACTATGGCTACACCTTC.

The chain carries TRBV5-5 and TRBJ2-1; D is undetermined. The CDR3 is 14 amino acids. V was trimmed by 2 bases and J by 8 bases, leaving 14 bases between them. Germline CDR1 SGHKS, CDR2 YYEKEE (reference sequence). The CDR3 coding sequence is TGTGCCAGCAGCTTTTCCAGTCCCTGGGATGAGCAGTTCTTC. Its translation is CASSFSSPWDEQFF.

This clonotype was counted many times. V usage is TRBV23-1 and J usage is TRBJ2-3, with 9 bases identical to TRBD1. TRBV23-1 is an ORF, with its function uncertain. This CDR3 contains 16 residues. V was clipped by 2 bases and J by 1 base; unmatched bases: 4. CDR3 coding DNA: TGCGCCAGCAGTCAAGGGACAGGGATGGGCACAGATACGCAGTATTTT. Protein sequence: CASSQGTGMGTDTQYF.

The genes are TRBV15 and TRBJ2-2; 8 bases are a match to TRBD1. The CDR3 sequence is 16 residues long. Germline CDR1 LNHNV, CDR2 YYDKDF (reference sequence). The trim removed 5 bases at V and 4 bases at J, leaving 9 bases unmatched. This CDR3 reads CATSRRDRSTTGELFF. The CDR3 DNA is TGTGCCACCAGCCGCCGGGACAGGTCAACCACCGGGGAGCTGTTTTTT.

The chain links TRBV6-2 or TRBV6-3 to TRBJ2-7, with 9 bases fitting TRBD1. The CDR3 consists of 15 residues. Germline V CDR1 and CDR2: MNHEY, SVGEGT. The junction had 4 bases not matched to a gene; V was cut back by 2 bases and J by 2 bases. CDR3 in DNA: TGTGCCAGCAGTTACAGGACAGGGGACCCCTACGAGCAGTACGTC. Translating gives CASSYRTGDPYEQYV.

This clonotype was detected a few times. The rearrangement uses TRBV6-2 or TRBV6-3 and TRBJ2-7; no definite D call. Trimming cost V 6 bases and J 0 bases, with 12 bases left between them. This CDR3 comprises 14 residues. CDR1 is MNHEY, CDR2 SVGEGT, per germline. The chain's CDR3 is CASSPSESSYEQYV. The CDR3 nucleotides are TGTGCCAGCAGCCCGTCGGAGAGCTCCTACGAGCAGTACGTC.

The CDR3 protein is CSARLVESTDTQYF. The CDR3 DNA reads as TGCAGTGCTAGGTTGGTGGAAAGCACAGATACGCAGTATTTT. V gene TRBV20-1 combines with J gene TRBJ2-3; D uncertain. The CDR3 length is 14 residues. Germline V gene data show CDR1 as DFQATT and CDR2 as SNEGSKA (reference sequence). V was shortened by 3 bases and J by 0 bases, with 10 bases between the two germline ends.

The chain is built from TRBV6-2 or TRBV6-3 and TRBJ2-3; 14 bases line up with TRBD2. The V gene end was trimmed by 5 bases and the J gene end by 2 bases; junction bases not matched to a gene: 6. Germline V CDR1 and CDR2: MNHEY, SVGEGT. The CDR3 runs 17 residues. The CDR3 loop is CASSRTSGGSYTDTQYF. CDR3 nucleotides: TGTGCCAGCAGTCGGACTAGCGGGGGGTCGTACACAGATACGCAGTATTTT.

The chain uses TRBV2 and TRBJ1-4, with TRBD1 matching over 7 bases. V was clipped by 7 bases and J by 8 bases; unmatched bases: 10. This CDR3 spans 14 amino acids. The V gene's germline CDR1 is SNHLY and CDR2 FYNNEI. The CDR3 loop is CASMVWDRGEKLFF. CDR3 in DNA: TGTGCCAGCATGGTATGGGACAGAGGGGAAAAACTGTTTTTT.

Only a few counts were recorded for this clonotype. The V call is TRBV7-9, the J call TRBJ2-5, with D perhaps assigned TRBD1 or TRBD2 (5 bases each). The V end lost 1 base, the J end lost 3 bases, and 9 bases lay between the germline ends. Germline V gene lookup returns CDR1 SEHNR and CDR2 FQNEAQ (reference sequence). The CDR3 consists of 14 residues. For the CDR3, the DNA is TGTGCCAGCAGCTTAGGAGGGGCCGAAGAGACCCAGTACTTC. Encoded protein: CASSLGGAEETQYF. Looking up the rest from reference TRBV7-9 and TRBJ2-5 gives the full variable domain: DTGVSQNPRHKITKRGQNVTFRCDPISEHNRLYWYRQTLGQGPEFLTYFQNEAQLEKSRLLSDRFSAERPKGSFSTLEIQRTEQGDSAMYLCASSLGGAEETQYFGPGTRLLVL.

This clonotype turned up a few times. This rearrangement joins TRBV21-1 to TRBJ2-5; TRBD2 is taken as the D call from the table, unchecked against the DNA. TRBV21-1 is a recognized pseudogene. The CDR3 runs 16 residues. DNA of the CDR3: TGTGCCAGCAGCACCCGGAGTAGCGGGGACCAAGAGACCCAGTACTTC. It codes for CASSTRSSGDQETQYF.

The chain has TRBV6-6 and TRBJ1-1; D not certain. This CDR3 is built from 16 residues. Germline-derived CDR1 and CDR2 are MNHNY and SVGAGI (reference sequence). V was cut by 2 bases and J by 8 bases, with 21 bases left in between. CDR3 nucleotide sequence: TGTGCCAGCAGTTACCCCCCCGGGTCGCGGGTTTGGGAAGCTTTCTTT. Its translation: CASSYPPGSRVWEAFF.

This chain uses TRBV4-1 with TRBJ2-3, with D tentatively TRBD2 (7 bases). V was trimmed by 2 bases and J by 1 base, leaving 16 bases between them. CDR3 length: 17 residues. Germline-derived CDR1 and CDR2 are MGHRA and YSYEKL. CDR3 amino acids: CASSQMGGPGRTDTQYF. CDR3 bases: TGCGCCAGCAGCCAAATGGGGGGGCCCGGACGCACAGATACGCAGTATTTT.

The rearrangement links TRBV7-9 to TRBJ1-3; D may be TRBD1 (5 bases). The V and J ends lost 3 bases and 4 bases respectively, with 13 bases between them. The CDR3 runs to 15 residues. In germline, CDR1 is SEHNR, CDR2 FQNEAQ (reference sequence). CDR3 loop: CASSFPRGRGNTIYF. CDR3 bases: TGTGCCAGCAGCTTTCCGAGGGGACGGGGAAACACCATATATTTT.

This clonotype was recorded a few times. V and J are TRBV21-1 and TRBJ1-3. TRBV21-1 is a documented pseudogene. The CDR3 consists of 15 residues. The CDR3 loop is CASSKEAVPGNTIYF. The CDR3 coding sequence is TGTGCCAGCAGCAAAGAAGCGGTCCCTGGAAACACCATATATTTT.

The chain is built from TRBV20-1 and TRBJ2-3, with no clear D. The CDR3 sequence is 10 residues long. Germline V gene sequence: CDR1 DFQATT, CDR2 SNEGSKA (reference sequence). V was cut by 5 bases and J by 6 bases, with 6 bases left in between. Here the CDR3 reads CSALTDTQYF. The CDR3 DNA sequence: TGCAGTGCTTTGACGGATACGCAGTATTTT.

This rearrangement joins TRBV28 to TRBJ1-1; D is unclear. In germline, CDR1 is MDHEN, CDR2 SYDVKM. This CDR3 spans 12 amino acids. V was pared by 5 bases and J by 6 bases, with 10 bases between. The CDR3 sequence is CASSRRVAEAFF. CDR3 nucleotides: TGTGCCAGCAGTAGACGGGTCGCTGAAGCTTTCTTT.